These 21 T cell receptor beta chains share one sample of origin, sequenced in a study of cytomegalovirus exposure and HLA in healthy donors. Researchers ran the PCR with 60 Vbeta and 13 Jbeta primers. This table comes from immunoSEQ multiplex PCR, and its TCRdb copy is limited to in-frame clones, with some not included. The sample lists 100,000 to 150,000 clones; less than 85% were seen once. The specimen sequenced was PBMCs. The receptors were gathered from a male donor in good health and CMV-seronegative.

This sequence joins TRBV19 and TRBJ1-1; D gene uncertain. CDR3 size: 15 residues. Germline CDR1 is LNHDA and CDR2 is SQIVND (reference sequence). Between the trimmed V and J ends, which lost 6 bases and 4 bases, there was a span of 18 bases. The CDR3: CASRSAGWSPTEAFF. The CDR3 bases are TGTGCCAGTAGATCAGCGGGGTGGAGTCCCACTGAAGCTTTCTTT.

This clone has a single count. The V gene is TRBV6-5, the J gene TRBJ2-5; 10 bases line up with TRBD2. This CDR3 has 15 residues. The V gene end was trimmed by 7 bases and the J gene end by 0 bases; junction bases not matched to a gene: 5. Germline lookup yields CDR1 MNHEY and CDR2 SVGAGI. This CDR3 is CASKLAGIYQETQYF. The CDR3 DNA is TGTGCCAGCAAACTAGCGGGGATTTACCAAGAGACCCAGTACTTC.

The V call is TRBV6-5, the J call TRBJ2-7, with 7 bases matching TRBD1. CDR1 and CDR2 (germline): MNHEY, SVGAGI. Unmatched junction bases numbered 6, after V lost 2 bases and J lost 2 bases. This CDR3 has 15 residues. This CDR3 is CASSYLDRDAYEQYF. The CDR3 nucleotides read TGTGCCAGCAGTTACCTAGACAGGGACGCCTACGAGCAGTACTTC.

For this clone: An end of the junction does not agree with germline; a read error may underlie this. The genes are TRBV7-9 and TRBJ1-1; 8 nucleotides line up with TRBD1. CDR1 and CDR2 (germline): SEHNR, FQNEAQ (reference sequence). This CDR3 is 16 amino acids long. CDR3: CSSSPPGQGLNTEAFF. DNA of the CDR3: TGTTCCAGCAGCCCCCCCGGACAGGGATTGAACACTGAAGCTTTCTTT.

The V gene is TRBV27, the J gene TRBJ2-7; possible D gene TRBD2, 6 bases. The CDR3 totals 16 residues. The germline CDR1 and CDR2 sequences are MNHEY and SMNVEV (reference sequence). CDR3 residues: CATTHSGGPRSYEQYF. DNA of the CDR3: TGTGCTACAACCCATTCCGGGGGTCCCAGGTCATACGAGCAGTACTTC.

The chain employs TRBV6-6 and TRBJ2-7; D is unresolved. This CDR3 has 13 residues. The germline V gene has CDR1 MNHNY and CDR2 SVGAGI (reference sequence). Trimming removed 2 bases from V and 1 base from J, with 6 bases in between. The CDR3 protein is CASSYGQSYEQYF. In DNA form, the CDR3 reads TGTGCCAGCAGTTACGGGCAGTCCTACGAGCAGTACTTC.

The chain is built from TRBV19 and TRBJ1-1; D unclear. This CDR3 spans 14 amino acids. Trimming took 2 bases from V and 0 from J, leaving 7 bases between them. Germline V gives CDR1 LNHDA, CDR2 SQIVND (reference sequence). The DNA for the CDR3 is TGTGCCAGTAGTATACACAGCTTGAACACTGAAGCTTTCTTT. The encoded protein is CASSIHSLNTEAFF.

The rearrangement joins TRBV5-1 to TRBJ1-2, with 9 positions matching TRBD1. There are 15 residues in the CDR3. Germline V CDR1 and CDR2: SGHRS, YFSETQ. V lost 4 bases, J lost 4 bases, and 8 bases stayed unmatched. The chain's CDR3 is CASSHWDRVGYGYTF. CDR3 DNA: TGCGCCAGCAGCCATTGGGACAGGGTCGGCTATGGCTACACCTTC.

V usage is TRBV12-5 and J usage is TRBJ2-2, with a possible D match to TRBD1 (5 bases). The CDR3 totals 16 residues. Trimming took 0 bases from V and 6 from J, leaving 14 bases between them. Germline V gene sequence: CDR1 LGHNT, CDR2 FRNRAP. Written as DNA, the CDR3 is TGTGCTAGTGGTTTGGTACGGGCAGGGATGGCCGGGGAGCTGTTTTTT. The encoded protein is CASGLVRAGMAGELFF.

The chain uses TRBV7-3 and TRBJ2-3, with D hard to call. V was trimmed by 5 bases and J by 1 base, leaving 10 bases between them. Germline V gene data show CDR1 as SGHTA and CDR2 as FQGTGA. This CDR3 contains 14 residues. CDR3 nucleotides: TGTGCCAGCAGCCGAGAGTTAGGCACAGATACGCAGTATTTT. Residues: CASSRELGTDTQYF. The full variable domain, completed using reference TRBV7-3 and TRBJ2-3, is GAGVSQTPSNKVTEKGKYVELRCDPISGHTALYWYRQSLGQGPEFLIYFQGTGAADDSGLPNDRFFAVRPEGSVSTLKIQRTERGDSAVYLCASSRELGTDTQYFGPGTRLTVL.

The chain links TRBV10-3 to TRBJ1-1; no firm D call. The V end was cut by 6 bases, the J end by 3 bases, with 20 bases between. Germline V gene data show CDR1 as ENHRY and CDR2 as SYGVKD. This CDR3 spans 16 amino acids. DNA for the CDR3: TGTGCCATCAGGGTGGCCGGAGGGCGGTCGGACACTGAAGCTTTCTTT. It codes for CAIRVAGGRSDTEAFF.

The chain has TRBV5-4 and TRBJ2-3; weak D call: TRBD2 (5 bases). The CDR3 runs 18 residues. Trimming left V 0 bases short and J 2 bases short, with 19 bases between. The germline gives CDR1 SGHNT, CDR2 YYREEE (reference sequence). CDR3 sequence reads: CASSLGIGVAQPTDTQYF. The DNA of the CDR3 is TGTGCCAGCAGCTTGGGGATCGGGGTCGCGCAACCCACAGATACGCAGTATTTT.

This chain connects TRBV19 to TRBJ2-7; D may be TRBD1 (6 bases). CDR1 LNHDA and CDR2 SQIVND come from the germline V gene (reference sequence). V dropped 5 bases and J dropped 2 bases, with 13 bases sitting between them. The CDR3 sequence is 14 residues long. The CDR3 protein is CASSSTGTAYEQYF. CDR3 coding DNA: TGTGCCAGTAGTTCAACAGGGACCGCCTACGAGCAGTACTTC. Drawing the rest from reference TRBV19 and TRBJ2-7, the complete variable domain is DGGITQSPKYLFRKEGQNVTLSCEQNLNHDAMYWYRQDPGQGLRLIYYSQIVNDFQKGDIAEGYSVSREKKESFPLTVTSAQKNPTAFYLCASSSTGTAYEQYFGPGTRLTVT.

V and J are TRBV2 and TRBJ1-4; possible D gene TRBD1, 5 bases. Trimming removed 5 bases at V and 2 bases at J, with 12 bases between. Per the germline V gene, CDR1 is SNHLY and CDR2 is FYNNEI. The CDR3 contains 15 residues. This CDR3 is CASSLRRGTNEKLFF. The DNA of the CDR3 is TGTGCCAGCAGTCTACGTCGGGGGACTAATGAAAAACTGTTTTTT.

The J gene is TRBJ2-5, the V gene TRBV5-1, with D possibly being TRBD1 (6 bases). CDR3 length: 15 residues. V lost 1 base, J lost 1 base, and 11 bases lay in between. Germline CDR1 and CDR2: SGHRS and YFSETQ. For the CDR3, the DNA is TGCGCCAGCAGCTTGACAGGGACGGGCCAAGAGACCCAGTACTTC. Protein: CASSLTGTGQETQYF.

CDR3 in DNA: TGTGCCAGCAGCGTCGGGGGACAGGGCAATCAGCCCCAGCATTTT. It encodes CASSVGGQGNQPQHF. J is TRBJ1-5 and V is TRBV9, with TRBD1 matching 8 bases. V lost 2 bases, J lost 2 bases, and 3 bases stayed unmatched. The CDR3 contains 15 residues. CDR1 SGDLS and CDR2 YYNGEE come from the germline V gene. The full variable domain, completed using reference TRBV9 and TRBJ1-5, is DSGVTQTPKHLITATGQRVTLRCSPRSGDLSVYWYQQSLDQGLQFLIQYYNGEERAKGNILERFSAQQFPDLHSELNLSSLELGDSALYFCASSVGGQGNQPQHFGDGTRLSIL.

The V and J genes are TRBV5-5 and TRBJ1-4; no clear D gene. Germline V gene lookup returns CDR1 SGHKS and CDR2 YYEKEE (reference sequence). There are 16 residues in the CDR3. Trimming stripped 1 base from V and 0 bases from J, with 10 bases between. The CDR3 region has the DNA TGTGCCAGCAGCTTGCGCGGGCGTGCAACTAATGAAAAACTGTTTTTT. Translating gives CASSLRGRATNEKLFF. Full variable domain (remainder filled in from reference TRBV5-5 and TRBJ1-4): DAGVTQSPTHLIKTRGQQVTLRCSPISGHKSVSWYQQVLGQGPQFIFQYYEKEERGRGNFPDRFSARQFPNYSSELNVNALLLGDSALYLCASSLRGRATNEKLFFGSGTQLSVL.

Concerning this clone itself: One junction end does not reproduce the germline sequence, and a read error may be involved. The gene calls are TRBV7-9 and TRBJ1-4, with 9 nucleotides matching TRBD1. CDR3 length equals 19 residues. Germline assignment: CDR1 SEHNR and CDR2 FQNEAQ (reference sequence). The CDR3, as DNA: TGTTCCAGCAGCGCGAACCGGGACAGGGTGATGTTGGACGGTGAAAAACTGTTTTTT. Translated: CSSSANRDRVMLDGEKLFF.

Of note for this clone: The sample contains more than one DNA sequence encoding this CDR3. J is TRBJ1-1 and V is TRBV19; TRBD1 is a possible D gene (5 bases). Trimming cost V 6 bases and J 3 bases, with 8 bases left between them. The CDR3 is 12 amino acids. Germline V gives CDR1 LNHDA, CDR2 SQIVND (reference sequence). The CDR3 is CASSEGDTEAFF. DNA of the CDR3: TGTGCCAGTAGCGAAGGGGACACTGAAGCTTTCTTT.

CDR3 bases: TGTGCCAGTAGTCGGGAGCGAAATCAGCCCCAGCATTTT. Amino acid sequence: CASSRERNQPQHF. The chain carries TRBV19 and TRBJ1-5, with D unresolved. CDR1 is LNHDA, CDR2 SQIVND, per germline (reference sequence). This CDR3 region has 13 residues. V lost 5 bases to trimming and J lost 4 bases, with 9 bases between them.

The chain is built from TRBV10-3 and TRBJ1-1, with a weak D call TRBD1 (5 bases). Germline V gene data show CDR1 as ENHRY and CDR2 as SYGVKD. The CDR3 loop spans 12 amino acids. The germline V and J ends were trimmed by 2 bases and 6 bases, with 7 bases remaining between them. The CDR3 loop is CAISEVGPEAFF. CDR3 in DNA: TGTGCCATCAGTGAGGTGGGGCCTGAAGCTTTCTTT.